The clone carrying this TCR beta chain has only a few counts. Its antigen is unknown. The data derive from a study of T cells in Graves' hyperthyroidism and ophthalmopathy. This CDR3 is built from 14 residues. The V segment lost 3 bases and the J segment 6 bases; nucleotides outside the gene matches: 5. Germline lookup yields CDR1 DFQATT and CDR2 SNEGSKA (reference sequence). RNA transcripts gave rise to amplified TCR beta CDR3 regions. With the HTBI primer set, the TCR CDR3 went through a first round of RT-PCR. TCRdb analysed the multiplex PCR reads with MiXCR anew, one entry per CDR3 protein. The repertoire holds more than 550,000 distinct CDR3 sequences, with about 19% as singletons. General study points: Most expanded thyroid clonotypes above 0.001 recurred in blood.

The V call is TRBV20-1, the J call TRBJ2-2; 9 nucleotides align to TRBD2. The TCR comes from a woman aged 45-60 years with Graves' hyperthyroidism that later progressed to Graves' ophthalmopathy. Sequenced: blood. CDR3 nucleotides: TGCAGTGCTAGCGCTAGCGGGGAGGCCGGGGAGCTGTTTTTT. As protein: CSASASGEAGELFF.